These 7 T cell receptor beta chains came from one sample sequenced in a study of T cells in Graves' hyperthyroidism and ophthalmopathy (dated 2019 in TCRdb). The library relied on multiplex PCR. The sequencing machine was an Illumina HiSeq 2000. The TCR beta CDR3 regions were amplified from RNA transcripts. The first round of RT-PCR for the TCR CDR3 was performed with the HTBI primer set and the Qiagen OneStep RT-PCR kit. The public reads were quality trimmed at Q25 with fastp and then assembled into clones with MiXCR by TCRdb, keeping productive beta chains. For every CDR3 protein sequence, its rows merge into one entry that carries the most common genes and DNA. In all, the sample holds about 700,000 distinct CDR3 sequences, and 14% of those were seen once. About 10% of the sample is in the top ten clones. Sequences were obtained from blood. The origin of the receptors is a woman aged 18-30 years with Graves' hyperthyroidism.

This clonotype was seen at least ten times. The genes are TRBV6-5 and TRBJ2-7; no clear D. This CDR3 region has 13 residues. CDR1 and CDR2 (germline): MNHEY, SVGAGI. V gave up 2 bases and J gave up 0 bases, with 5 bases separating them. The CDR3 loop is CASSYRDSYEQYF. In nucleotides, the CDR3 is TGTGCCAGCAGTTACAGGGACTCCTACGAGCAGTACTTC.

The chain carries TRBV27 and TRBJ2-6; no clear D gene. This CDR3 spans 12 amino acids. V shed 8 bases and J shed 8 bases, with 10 bases lying between them. Germline CDR1 and CDR2: MNHEY and SMNVEV (reference sequence). The CDR3 protein is CASGPNTNVLTF. CDR3 nucleotides: TGTGCCAGCGGACCGAATACCAACGTCCTGACTTTC.

In its sample, this clonotype was seen many times. This chain connects TRBV11-2 to TRBJ1-3, with D perhaps TRBD1 (5 bases). V shed 6 bases and J shed 0 bases, with 15 bases lying between them. This CDR3 has 16 residues. The germline V gene encodes CDR1 SGHAT and CDR2 FQNNGV. This CDR3 is CASSPTVSLSGNTIYF. The CDR3 coding sequence is TGTGCCAGCAGTCCGACAGTATCACTCTCTGGAAACACCATATATTTT.

This chain uses TRBV29-1 with TRBJ2-7; no reliable D call. There are 11 residues in the CDR3. Germline V gives CDR1 SQVTM, CDR2 ANQGSEA. Trimming removed 4 bases at V and 6 bases at J, with 10 bases between. The DNA for the CDR3 is TGCAGCGTTGCGAACAGCTTCGAGCAGTACTTC. This sequence encodes CSVANSFEQYF.

This clonotype was picked up many times. This sequence joins TRBV18 and TRBJ2-7; a weak D match, TRBD1 (6 bases). V was pared by 3 bases and J by 0 bases, with 15 bases between. The CDR3 covers 16 residues. In germline, CDR1 is KGHSH, CDR2 LQKENI. The CDR3 here is CASSPTTGHLSYEQYF. CDR3 bases: TGTGCCAGCTCACCTACGACAGGACATCTCTCCTACGAGCAGTACTTC.

This clonotype was found many times. V is TRBV5-1 and J is TRBJ2-4; 10 bases line up with TRBD2. Germline V gives CDR1 SGHRS, CDR2 YFSETQ. The CDR3 totals 17 residues. V was clipped by 5 bases and J by 6 bases; unmatched bases: 14. The CDR3 bases are TGCGCCAGCAGTCCCAGTAATATAGGACTAGCGGTAAACATTCAGTACTTC. Its protein is CASSPSNIGLAVNIQYF.

Many counts were recorded for this clonotype. The V call is TRBV20-1, the J call TRBJ2-1, with D unclear. The V end lost 3 bases, the J end lost 7 bases, and 13 bases lay between the germline ends. The CDR3 runs to 13 residues. The germline CDR1 and CDR2 sequences are DFQATT and SNEGSKA (reference sequence). CDR3 sequence reads: CSARPRLLNEQFF. The CDR3 region has the DNA TGCAGTGCTAGGCCAAGACTTCTGAATGAGCAGTTCTTC.